This TCR beta chain was documented in a study of cytomegalovirus exposure and HLA in healthy donors. The PCR employed 60 Vbeta primers together with 13 Jbeta primers. The protocol was immunoSEQ multiplex PCR, while the TCRdb copy is restricted to in-frame clones and leaves out a portion. Of around 38,000 clones listed, around three fifths are singletons. Points on this clone: The antigen is undetermined. This same CDR3 is encoded by further DNA sequences in the sample.

Study-wide findings and caveats: A few chains tied to CMV proved CMV antigen-specific in vitro. Previous analysis showed most TCR beta V segments were productive about 87% or about 30% of the time.

This CDR3 region has 12 residues. Trimming removed 6 bases at V and 0 bases at J, with 4 bases between. Germline V gene lookup returns CDR1 SGHTA and CDR2 FQGTGA. The sample comprised PBMCs. This clonotype originated in a man aged 50 or older in good health and CMV-seropositive. The chain joins TRBV7-3 to TRBJ2-3; D remains unclear. In DNA, the CDR3 is TGTGCCAGCAGTCCTAGCACAGATACGCAGTATTTT. It specifies CASSPSTDTQYF.